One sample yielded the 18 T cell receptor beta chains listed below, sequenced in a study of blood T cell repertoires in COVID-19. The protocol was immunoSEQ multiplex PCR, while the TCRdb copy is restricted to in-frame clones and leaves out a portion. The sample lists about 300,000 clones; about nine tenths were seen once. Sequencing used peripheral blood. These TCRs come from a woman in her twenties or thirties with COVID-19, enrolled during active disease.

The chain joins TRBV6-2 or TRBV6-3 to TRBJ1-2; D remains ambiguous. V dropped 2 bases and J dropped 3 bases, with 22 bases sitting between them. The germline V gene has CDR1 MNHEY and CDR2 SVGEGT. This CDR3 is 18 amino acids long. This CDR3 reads CASSYAPSRGTFYYGYTF. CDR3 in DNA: TGTGCCAGCAGTTACGCCCCTTCCCGAGGAACCTTTTACTATGGCTACACCTTC.

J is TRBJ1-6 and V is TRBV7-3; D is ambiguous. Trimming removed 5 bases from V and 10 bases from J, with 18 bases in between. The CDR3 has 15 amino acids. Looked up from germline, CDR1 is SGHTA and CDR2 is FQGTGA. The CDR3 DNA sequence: TGTGCCAGCAGCCCAGTTGGAGGAACGGGATCACCCCTCCACTTT. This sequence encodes CASSPVGGTGSPLHF.

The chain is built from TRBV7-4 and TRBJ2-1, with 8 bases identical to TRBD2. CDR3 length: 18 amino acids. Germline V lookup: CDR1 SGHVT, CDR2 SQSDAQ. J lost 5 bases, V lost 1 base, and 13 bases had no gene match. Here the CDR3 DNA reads TGTGCCAGCAGCTTAGTTCGCCCTCAGCGGGGGCCCAACAATGAGCAGTTCTTC. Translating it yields CASSLVRPQRGPNNEQFF.

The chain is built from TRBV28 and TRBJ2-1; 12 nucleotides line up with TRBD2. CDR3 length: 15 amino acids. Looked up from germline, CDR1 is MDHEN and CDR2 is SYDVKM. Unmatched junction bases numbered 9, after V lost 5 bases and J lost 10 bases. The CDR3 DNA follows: TGTGCCAGCAGTCCCAGACTAGCGGGGGTACCAGAGCAGTTCTTC. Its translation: CASSPRLAGVPEQFF.

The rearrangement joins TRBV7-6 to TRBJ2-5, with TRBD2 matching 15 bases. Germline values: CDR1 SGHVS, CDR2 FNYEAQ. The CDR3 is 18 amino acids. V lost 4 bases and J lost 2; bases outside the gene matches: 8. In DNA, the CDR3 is TGTGCCAGCAGCTCCTGGACTAGCGGGGGGGAATTACAAGAGACCCAGTACTTC. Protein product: CASSSWTSGGELQETQYF.

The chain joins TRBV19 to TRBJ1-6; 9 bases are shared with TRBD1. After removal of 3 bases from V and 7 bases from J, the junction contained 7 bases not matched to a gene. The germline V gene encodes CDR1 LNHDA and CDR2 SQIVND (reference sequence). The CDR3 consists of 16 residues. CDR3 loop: CASSMGTGQKNSPLHF. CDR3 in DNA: TGTGCCAGTAGTATGGGGACAGGGCAGAAGAATTCACCCCTCCACTTT.

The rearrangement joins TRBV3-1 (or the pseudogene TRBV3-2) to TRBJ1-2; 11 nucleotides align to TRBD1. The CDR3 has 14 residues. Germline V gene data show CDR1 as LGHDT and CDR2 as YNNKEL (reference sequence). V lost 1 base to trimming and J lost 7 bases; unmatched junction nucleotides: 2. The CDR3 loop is CASSQGTGGFGYTF. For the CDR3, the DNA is TGTGCCAGCAGCCAAGGGACAGGGGGCTTTGGCTACACCTTC.

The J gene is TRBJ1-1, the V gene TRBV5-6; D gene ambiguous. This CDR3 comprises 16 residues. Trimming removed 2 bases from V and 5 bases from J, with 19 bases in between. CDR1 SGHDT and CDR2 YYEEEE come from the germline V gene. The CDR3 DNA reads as TGTGCCAGCAGCTTTAGGACCAGGCTGGGCGGGACTGAAGCTTTCTTT. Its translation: CASSFRTRLGGTEAFF.

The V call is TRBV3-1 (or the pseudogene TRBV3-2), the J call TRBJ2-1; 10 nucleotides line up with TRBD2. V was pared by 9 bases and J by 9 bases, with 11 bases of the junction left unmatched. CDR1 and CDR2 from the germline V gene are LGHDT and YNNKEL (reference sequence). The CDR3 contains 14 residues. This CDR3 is CASEVAGGRGEQFF. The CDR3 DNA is TGTGCCAGTGAGGTAGCGGGGGGCCGAGGTGAGCAGTTCTTC.

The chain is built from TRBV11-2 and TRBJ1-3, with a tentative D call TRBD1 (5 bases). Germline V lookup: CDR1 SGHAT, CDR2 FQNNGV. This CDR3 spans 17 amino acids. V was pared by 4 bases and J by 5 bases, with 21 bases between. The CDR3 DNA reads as TGTGCCAGCAGCTCATTCAACCCCAGGGATCTTAGAAACACCATATATTTT. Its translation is CASSSFNPRDLRNTIYF. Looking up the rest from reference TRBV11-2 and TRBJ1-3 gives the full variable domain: EAGVAQSPRYKIIEKRQSVAFWCNPISGHATLYWYQQILGQGPKLLIQFQNNGVVDDSQLPKDRFSAERLKGVDSTLKIQPAKLEDSAVYLCASSSFNPRDLRNTIYFGEGSWLTVV.

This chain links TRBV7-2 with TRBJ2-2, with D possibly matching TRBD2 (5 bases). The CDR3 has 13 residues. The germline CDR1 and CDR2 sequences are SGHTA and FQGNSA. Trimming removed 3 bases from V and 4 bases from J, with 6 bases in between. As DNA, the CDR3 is TGTGCCAGCAGCTTGCGGGTCACCGGGGAGCTGTTTTTT. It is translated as CASSLRVTGELFF.

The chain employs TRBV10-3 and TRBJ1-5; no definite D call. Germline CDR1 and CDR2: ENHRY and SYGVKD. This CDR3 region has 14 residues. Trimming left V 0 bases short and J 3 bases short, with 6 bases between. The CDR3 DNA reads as TGTGCCATCAGTGAGTCTCCAGTCAATCAGCCCCAGCATTTT. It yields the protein CAISESPVNQPQHF.

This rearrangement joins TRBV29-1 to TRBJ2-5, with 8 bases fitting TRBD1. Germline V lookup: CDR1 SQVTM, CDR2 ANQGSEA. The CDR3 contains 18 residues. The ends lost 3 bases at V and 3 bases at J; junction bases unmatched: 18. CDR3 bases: TGCAGCGTTGACGGACTCAAACAGGGGGTTTACTCCGAAGAGACCCAGTACTTC. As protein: CSVDGLKQGVYSEETQYF.

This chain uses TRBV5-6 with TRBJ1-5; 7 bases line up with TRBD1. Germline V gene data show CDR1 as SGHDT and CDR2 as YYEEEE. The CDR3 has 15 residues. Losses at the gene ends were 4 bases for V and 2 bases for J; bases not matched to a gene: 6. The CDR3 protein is CASSLYDRGNQPQHF. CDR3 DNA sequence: TGTGCCAGCAGCCTATATGACAGGGGCAATCAGCCCCAGCATTTT.

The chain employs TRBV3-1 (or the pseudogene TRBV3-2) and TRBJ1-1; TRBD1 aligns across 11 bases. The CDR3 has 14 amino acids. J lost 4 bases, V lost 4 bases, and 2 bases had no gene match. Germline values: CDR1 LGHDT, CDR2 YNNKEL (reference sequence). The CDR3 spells CASSPGTGGTEAFF. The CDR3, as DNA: TGTGCCAGCAGCCCGGGGACAGGGGGCACTGAAGCTTTCTTT.

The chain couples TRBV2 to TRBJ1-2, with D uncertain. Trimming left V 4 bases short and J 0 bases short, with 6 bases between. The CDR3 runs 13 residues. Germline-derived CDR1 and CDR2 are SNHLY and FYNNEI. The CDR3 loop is CASSVVTNYGYTF. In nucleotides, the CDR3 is TGTGCCAGCAGTGTAGTGACTAACTATGGCTACACCTTC.

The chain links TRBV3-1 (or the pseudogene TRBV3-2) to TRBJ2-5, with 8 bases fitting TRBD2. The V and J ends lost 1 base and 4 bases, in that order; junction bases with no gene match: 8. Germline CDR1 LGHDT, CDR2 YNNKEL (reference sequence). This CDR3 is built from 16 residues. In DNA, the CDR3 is TGTGCCAGCAGCCAAGGAAGCGGGGGTGGGAGAGAGACCCAGTACTTC. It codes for CASSQGSGGGRETQYF.

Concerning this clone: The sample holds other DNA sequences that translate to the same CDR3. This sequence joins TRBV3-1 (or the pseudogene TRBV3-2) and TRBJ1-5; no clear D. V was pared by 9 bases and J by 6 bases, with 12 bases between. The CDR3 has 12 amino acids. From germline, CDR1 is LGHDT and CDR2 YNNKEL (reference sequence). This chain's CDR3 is CASSLRGQPQHF. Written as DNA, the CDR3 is TGTGCCAGTTCGCTCCGGGGTCAGCCCCAGCATTTT.